One and the same sample provided the 18 T cell receptor beta chains below, sequenced in a study of beta chain features in type 1 diabetes. Reverse transcribing all isolated RNA meant expressed TCRB transcripts were sequenced. Produced via immunoSEQ multiplex PCR; TCRdb's table is partial and in-frame only. The table records some 270,000 clones, around 7.8% of them present only once. Sequenced material: central memory CD4+ T cells from blood. These receptors all stem from a woman aged 18-30 years in good health.

The sample holds many counts of this clone. The chain joins TRBV2 to TRBJ2-5, with 10 bases matching TRBD2. The length of the CDR3 is 15 residues. V lost 1 base to trimming and J lost 4 bases; unmatched junction nucleotides: 3. Germline CDR1 and CDR2: SNHLY and FYNNEI. The CDR3 DNA is TGTGCCAGCAGTGAAGGAAGCGGGAGGGGAGAGACCCAGTACTTC. Translated: CASSEGSGRGETQYF. The whole variable domain, remainder taken from reference TRBV2 and TRBJ2-5, is EPEVTQTPSHQVTQMGQEVILRCVPISNHLYFYWYRQILGQKVEFLVSFYNNEISEKSEIFDDQFSVERPDGSNFTLKIRSTKLEDSAMYFCASSEGSGRGETQYFGPGTRLLVL.

This clone showed up just a few times. This sequence joins TRBV19 and TRBJ1-3, with 7 bases lining up with TRBD1. The junction had 12 bases not matched to a gene; V was cut back by 4 bases and J by 0 bases. CDR1 is LNHDA, CDR2 SQIVND, per germline (reference sequence). This CDR3 is built from 18 residues. This chain's CDR3 is CASSRKPPGQYSGNTIYF. CDR3 nucleotide sequence: TGTGCCAGTAGTAGAAAACCGCCGGGACAGTACTCTGGAAACACCATATATTTT.

This clone was counted a few times. The sample carries other DNA sequences with the same CDR3. The chain carries TRBV30 and TRBJ2-3, with D perhaps TRBD2 (5 bases). Germline CDR1 GTSNPN, CDR2 SVGIG (reference sequence). CDR3 size: 13 residues. V was shortened by 0 bases and J by 4 bases, with 8 bases between the two germline ends. The CDR3 DNA reads as TGTGCCTGGAGTGTACGGGGAGCAGATACGCAGTATTTT. It codes for CAWSVRGADTQYF.

CDR3 sequence reads: CSVAGNDEKLFF. CDR3 nucleotide sequence: TGCAGCGTGGCAGGGAATGACGAAAAACTGTTTTTT. The chain is built from TRBV29-1 and TRBJ1-4; TRBD1 might be the D (5 bases). CDR3 length: 12 amino acids. With 6 bases removed from V and 8 bases from J, the gap between germline ends came to 13 bases. Germline V CDR1 and CDR2: SQVTM, ANQGSEA.

This clone was seen a few times. The rearrangement uses TRBV7-9 and TRBJ2-4, with 7 positions matching TRBD2. V was clipped by 4 bases and J by 0 bases; unmatched bases: 3. Germline V gives CDR1 SEHNR, CDR2 FQNEAQ (reference sequence). CDR3 length: 15 residues. The CDR3 nucleotides read TGTGCCAGCAGCTCGAGCGGGGTAGCCAAAAACATTCAGTACTTC. Amino acid sequence: CASSSSGVAKNIQYF.

This clone was counted between two and nine times. The genes are TRBV6-1 and TRBJ2-5, with D perhaps matching TRBD2 (6 bases). Germline lookup yields CDR1 MNHNS and CDR2 SASEGT. The V end was cut by 3 bases, the J end by 1 base, with 9 bases between. The CDR3 has 14 residues. CDR3 nucleotides: TGTGCCAGCAGTGATAGGAGGGGCCAAGAGACCCAGTACTTC. Amino acids: CASSDRRGQETQYF.

This rearrangement joins TRBV6-6 to TRBJ1-5; D is unclear. From germline, CDR1 is MNHNY and CDR2 SVGAGI (reference sequence). The CDR3 consists of 16 residues. The V end was cut by 3 bases, the J end by 2 bases, with 14 bases between. As DNA, the CDR3 is TGTGCCAGCAGTTATGTCCCTGGGGTGGGCAATCAGCCCCAGCATTTT. Translated, it gives CASSYVPGVGNQPQHF.

V is TRBV7-2 and J is TRBJ2-3; D may correspond to TRBD1 or TRBD2 (5 bases each). CDR3 size: 15 residues. Trimming stripped 5 bases from V and 0 bases from J, with 12 bases between. The germline V gene has CDR1 SGHTA and CDR2 FQGNSA. The CDR3 region has the DNA TGTGCCAGCAGCCGATACTGGGGGAGCACAGATACGCAGTATTTT. Protein product: CASSRYWGSTDTQYF. The whole variable domain, remainder taken from reference TRBV7-2 and TRBJ2-3, is GAGVSQSPSNKVTEKGKDVELRCDPISGHTALYWYRQSLGQGLEFLIYFQGNSAPDKSGLPSDRFSAERTGGSVSTLTIQRTQQEDSAVYLCASSRYWGSTDTQYFGPGTRLTVL.

The chain carries TRBV11-2 and TRBJ1-4, with D unclear. The CDR3 has 16 residues. V was shortened by 5 bases and J by 7 bases, with 20 bases between the two germline ends. CDR1 is SGHAT, CDR2 FQNNGV, per germline. Here the CDR3 DNA reads TGTGCCAGCAGCCTTGGCCAGGCACCCGGGGTTGAAAAACTGTTTTTT. Amino acid sequence: CASSLGQAPGVEKLFF.

V usage is TRBV10-3 and J usage is TRBJ1-1, with 8 bases matching TRBD1. V was pared by 7 bases and J by 2 bases, with 9 bases of the junction left unmatched. Germline V gene lookup returns CDR1 ENHRY and CDR2 SYGVKD. The CDR3 is 15 residues long. The CDR3 is CAITTRTGINTEAFF. CDR3 sequence (DNA): TGTGCCATCACGACAAGGACAGGGATCAACACTGAAGCTTTCTTT.

This clone was found a few times. This chain joins TRBV19 and TRBJ1-2, with a weak D call TRBD1 (6 bases). V was clipped by 5 bases and J by 4 bases, with 14 bases between them. The germline CDR1 and CDR2 sequences are LNHDA and SQIVND (reference sequence). The CDR3 contains 14 residues. CDR3 in amino acids: CASSWIGQSYGYTF. The CDR3 DNA follows: TGTGCCAGTAGTTGGATCGGACAGTCCTATGGCTACACCTTC.

This clone was seen a handful of times. The V and J genes are TRBV6-5 and TRBJ2-5, with D unresolved. Between the trimmed V and J ends, which lost 0 bases and 4 bases, there was a span of 9 bases. CDR3 length equals 14 residues. CDR1 is MNHEY, CDR2 SVGAGI, per germline. CDR3 coding DNA: TGTGCCAGCAGTTACTCGTACCGTGGAGAGACCCAGTACTTC. Protein sequence: CASSYSYRGETQYF.

This clone was counted a few times. For the CDR3, the DNA is TGTGCCAGCAGCTTCTGGGGCCTCAGGGAGGGGAATGAGCAGTTCTTC. Amino acids: CASSFWGLREGNEQFF. J is TRBJ2-1 and V is TRBV11-2; 7 bases map to TRBD2. V shed 3 bases, J shed 7 bases, and the junction held 12 bases outside the gene matches. Germline lookup yields CDR1 SGHAT and CDR2 FQNNGV. The CDR3 sequence is 16 residues long.

Only a few counts were recorded for this clone. The CDR3 spells CASSLDGAAGELFF. In DNA, the CDR3 is TGTGCCAGCAGCTTAGATGGGGCCGCCGGGGAGCTGTTTTTT. V and J are TRBV7-2 and TRBJ2-2; a possible D gene is TRBD1 (5 bases). Looked up from germline, CDR1 is SGHTA and CDR2 is FQGNSA. This CDR3 region has 14 residues. Trimming took 1 base from V and 6 from J, leaving 9 bases between them.

There are a few counts of this clone. CDR3 DNA sequence: TGTGCCAGCTCTCCCACTAGATTTAATGAGCAGTTCTTC. Its protein is CASSPTRFNEQFF. The gene calls are TRBV18 and TRBJ2-1, with D maybe TRBD2 (5 bases). Per germline, CDR1 KGHSH and CDR2 LQKENI. The V gene lost 6 bases and the J gene lost 7 bases, with 13 bases spanning the gap. The length of the CDR3 is 13 residues.

This clone was seen more than once but under ten times. The CDR3 DNA reads as TGCGCCAGCAGCCCCGGGGACAGGGGATCACCCCTCCACTTT. Protein: CASSPGDRGSPLHF. This rearrangement joins TRBV4-1 to TRBJ1-6, with 10 bases that match TRBD1. The germline V gene encodes CDR1 MGHRA and CDR2 YSYEKL. The CDR3 loop spans 14 amino acids. Trimming took 4 bases from V and 10 from J; bases not matched to a gene: 4.

This clone was observed a handful of times. The rearrangement joins TRBV15 to TRBJ1-1; D unclear. This CDR3 comprises 14 residues. Germline CDR1 LNHNV, CDR2 YYDKDF (reference sequence). V was cut by 0 bases and J by 0 bases, with 5 bases left in between. In DNA form, the CDR3 reads TGTGCCACCAGCAGAGATGGTTTGAACACTGAAGCTTTCTTT. Its translation: CATSRDGLNTEAFF.

The table lists this clone with many counts. The chain is built from TRBV7-7 and TRBJ2-7; D is unresolved. This CDR3 is 12 amino acids long. Germline values: CDR1 SSHAT, CDR2 FNYEAQ (reference sequence). CDR3 sequence: CASSTLPAKNNV. The CDR3 nucleotides read TGTGCCAGCAGCACGTTACCGGCCAAGAACAACGTC.